Listed here are 13 T cell receptor beta chains from one sample, sequenced in a study of shared clonotypes between healthy human individuals. Data came from immunoSEQ multiplex PCR; TCRdb stores just in-frame clones and leaves some out. The sample includes 1 million to 1.2 million clones, 60% to 80% seen only once; the top ten take 0.89%. Sequencing was done on a sample of memory CD4+ T cells from PBMCs. Subset described: CD45RA-negative fraction. Every receptor here comes from a man between 18 and 29 years old in good health. Some clones in this sample may be carry-over from other donors' samples.

This clone has just a few counts. The chain carries TRBV2 and TRBJ1-2; perhaps TRBD1 as D (6 bases). Germline values: CDR1 SNHLY, CDR2 FYNNEI. The CDR3 extends over 12 amino acids. Trimming pared 4 bases from V and 4 bases from J, leaving 7 bases between. The CDR3 DNA reads as TGTGCCAGCAGTGCAGGGGTCTATGGCTACACCTTC. Its translation is CASSAGVYGYTF.

The V and J genes are TRBV25-1 and TRBJ1-1; tentatively, D is TRBD1 (5 bases). The CDR3 is made up of 12 amino acids. The V end was cut by 5 bases, the J end by 8 bases, with 12 bases between. The germline CDR1 and CDR2 sequences are MGHDK and SYGVNS. DNA for the CDR3: TGTGCCAGCAGTTCGCCGGGGGAAGAAGCTTTCTTT. Translated: CASSSPGEEAFF.

This clone was observed a single time. The chain joins TRBV28 to TRBJ1-4; 9 bases line up with TRBD1. This CDR3 has 16 amino acids. CDR1 MDHEN and CDR2 SYDVKM come from the germline V gene. After removal of 3 bases from V and 3 bases from J, the junction contained 5 bases not matched to a gene. CDR3 nucleotides: TGTGCCAGCAGTTTCTTACAGGGGGCTGCTAATGAAAAACTGTTTTTT. This gives the protein CASSFLQGAANEKLFF.

CDR3 sequence reads: CASNQAGVANEQFF. As DNA, the CDR3 is TGTGCCAGTAATCAAGCGGGAGTGGCAAATGAGCAGTTCTTC. The V gene is TRBV19, the J gene TRBJ2-1; TRBD2 matches at 8 bases. J was trimmed by 7 bases and V by 7 bases; bases with no gene match: 9. CDR1 is LNHDA, CDR2 SQIVND, per germline (reference sequence). There are 14 residues in the CDR3.

This clone has a handful of counts. The CDR3 reads CASSLMSYEQYF. CDR3 nucleotide sequence: TGTGCCAGCAGTTTAATGTCATACGAGCAGTACTTC. The V and J genes are TRBV28 and TRBJ2-7; D remains unclear. Germline values: CDR1 MDHEN, CDR2 SYDVKM. This CDR3 has 12 amino acids. Between the trimmed V and J ends, which lost 2 bases and 4 bases, there was a span of 6 bases.

The rearrangement uses TRBV25-1 and TRBJ1-1, with no clear D. This CDR3 spans 14 amino acids. Trimming removed 0 bases from V and 1 base from J, with 6 bases in between. The germline V gene has CDR1 MGHDK and CDR2 SYGVNS. The CDR3 sequence is CASSEYPPNTEAFF. The CDR3 region has the DNA TGTGCCAGCAGTGAATATCCCCCGAACACTGAAGCTTTCTTT.

Remarks on this clone: Other DNA sequences in the sample encode the same CDR3. The chain couples TRBV29-1 to TRBJ1-1; D may be TRBD1 (6 bases). This CDR3 is built from 11 residues. Germline V gene lookup returns CDR1 SQVTM and CDR2 ANQGSEA. V lost 4 bases and J 4 bases, leaving 7 bases between the germline ends. Written as DNA, the CDR3 is TGCAGCGTTGGCAGGGGCACTGAAGCTTTCTTT. Its protein product is CSVGRGTEAFF.

This clone was recorded a few times. Other nucleotide sequences from this sample produce the same CDR3. The rearrangement joins TRBV9 to TRBJ2-2; D ambiguous. V was trimmed by 0 bases and J by 4 bases, leaving 7 bases between them. Germline lookup yields CDR1 SGDLS and CDR2 YYNGEE. CDR3 length: 14 residues. Here the CDR3 DNA reads TGTGCCAGCAGCGTAGTAGGGTCCACCGGGGAGCTGTTTTTT. Translated: CASSVVGSTGELFF.

Comments on this clone: A junction end diverges from the germline sequence, so it may reflect a read error. The chain couples TRBV5-6 to TRBJ1-1; perhaps TRBD1 as D (6 bases). The CDR3 totals 14 residues. The V gene's germline CDR1 is SGHDT and CDR2 YYEEEE. The CDR3 coding sequence is TGTGCCAGCAGCACTTACAGGGAGAACGCTGAAGCTTTCTTT. Amino acid sequence: CASSTYRENAEAFF.

The chain carries TRBV7-9 and TRBJ1-4; unclear D gene. Germline assignment: CDR1 SEHNR and CDR2 FQNEAQ (reference sequence). Trimming removed 1 base from V and 2 bases from J, with 8 bases in between. The CDR3 covers 15 residues. This CDR3 is CASSLDPGTNEKLFF. The CDR3, as DNA: TGTGCCAGCAGCTTAGATCCTGGGACTAATGAAAAACTGTTTTTT.

The chain employs TRBV5-1 and TRBJ2-5, with TRBD2 matching over 15 bases. This CDR3 contains 17 residues. Germline CDR1 reads SGHRS; CDR2 reads YFSETQ. The trim removed 4 bases at V and 5 bases at J, leaving 9 bases unmatched. CDR3 DNA: TGCGCCAGCAGCCCGCGGACTAGCGGGAGGGTGGAGGAGACCCAGTACTTC. Protein sequence: CASSPRTSGRVEETQYF.

The chain links TRBV6-6 to TRBJ1-1; D unresolved. The CDR3 consists of 15 residues. The ends were cut back, 4 bases at V and 1 base at J, with 13 bases in the middle. Germline V gene lookup returns CDR1 MNHNY and CDR2 SVGAGI (reference sequence). As DNA, the CDR3 is TGTGCCAGCAGTTCCGGCCCCGGGAGGAACACTGAAGCTTTCTTT. Protein sequence: CASSSGPGRNTEAFF.

This clone has a single count. The chain couples TRBV30 to TRBJ1-1; 7 bases match TRBD1. The ends lost 2 bases at V and 3 bases at J; junction bases unmatched: 6. Germline V gives CDR1 GTSNPN, CDR2 SVGIG (reference sequence). CDR3 size: 14 residues. The DNA for the CDR3 is TGTGCCTGGAGTAATACAGGGGTCTACACTGAAGCTTTCTTT. Protein: CAWSNTGVYTEAFF.